The source of this T cell receptor beta chain is a study of cytomegalovirus exposure and HLA in healthy donors. Study information: Unique TCR beta sequences numbering about 100 million came from approximately 180 million T cells in an earlier analysis. Study findings and constraints: Association of a missense DCLRE1C variant with TCR beta V- and J-gene trimming was reported in a later analysis. Overall, around 150 TCR beta chains were annotated as cytomegalovirus-associated.

Concerning this clone: Its antigen is not identified.

Germline CDR1 reads MGHRA; CDR2 reads YSYEKL. This CDR3 spans 15 amino acids. V lost 7 bases to trimming and J lost 0 bases; unmatched junction nucleotides: 4. The PCR contained 60 Vbeta and 13 Jbeta primers. TCRdb's copy holds only in-frame clones and misses some; the assay was immunoSEQ multiplex PCR. This table has 150,000 to 180,000 clones, roughly 77% appearing once. The receptor was isolated from a man aged 30 to 39 in good health and CMV-seropositive. The sample consisted of PBMCs. V is TRBV4-1 and J is TRBJ2-3, with 10 bases matching TRBD2. The chain's CDR3 is CASTRLAGSTDTQYF. DNA of the CDR3: TGCGCCAGCACCCGACTAGCGGGTAGCACAGATACGCAGTATTTT.